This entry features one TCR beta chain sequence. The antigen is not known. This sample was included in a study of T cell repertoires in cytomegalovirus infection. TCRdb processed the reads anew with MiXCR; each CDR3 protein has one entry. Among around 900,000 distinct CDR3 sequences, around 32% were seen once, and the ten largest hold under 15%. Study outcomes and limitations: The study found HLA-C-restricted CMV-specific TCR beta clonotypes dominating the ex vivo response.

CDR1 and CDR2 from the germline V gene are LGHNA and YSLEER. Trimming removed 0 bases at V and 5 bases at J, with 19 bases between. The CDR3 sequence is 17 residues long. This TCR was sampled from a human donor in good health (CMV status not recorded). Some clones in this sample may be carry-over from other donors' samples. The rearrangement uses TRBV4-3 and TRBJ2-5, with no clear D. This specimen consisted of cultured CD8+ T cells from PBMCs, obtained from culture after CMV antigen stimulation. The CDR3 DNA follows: TGCGCCAGCAGCCAAGATCGGCTGCCTCGAGGATGGGAGACCCAGTACTTC. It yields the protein CASSQDRLPRGWETQYF.